The 29 T cell receptor beta chains reported below all come from one sample, sequenced in a study of cytomegalovirus exposure and HLA in healthy donors. The study ran its PCR with 60 Vbeta and 13 Jbeta primers. Profiled with immunoSEQ multiplex PCR; TCRdb holds only in-frame clones, not every one. The sample records over 70,000 clones, roughly 63% being singletons. The sequenced material came from PBMCs. The source is a woman between 50 and 59 years old in good health and CMV-seropositive.

The J gene is TRBJ1-4, the V gene TRBV9; the D gene is possibly TRBD1 (6 bases). The CDR3 totals 15 residues. Deletions cut 0 bases from V and 0 bases from J, with 6 bases between. CDR1 is SGDLS, CDR2 YYNGEE, per germline. In nucleotides, the CDR3 is TGTGCCAGCAGCGTAGAGGGGGCAACTAATGAAAAACTGTTTTTT. Translating it yields CASSVEGATNEKLFF.

A few counts support this clone. The rearrangement joins TRBV5-1 to TRBJ2-3, with D possibly matching TRBD1 (6 bases). CDR3 length equals 15 residues. CDR1 and CDR2 (germline): SGHRS, YFSETQ. Trimming stripped 5 bases from V and 3 bases from J, with 16 bases between. The chain's CDR3 is CASSLLQGRTDTQYF. The CDR3 nucleotides are TGCGCCAGCAGTCTCCTACAGGGAAGAACAGATACGCAGTATTTT. Looking up the rest from reference TRBV5-1 and TRBJ2-3 gives the full variable domain: KAGVTQTPRYLIKTRGQQVTLSCSPISGHRSVSWYQQTPGQGLQFLFEYFSETQRNKGNFPGRFSGRQFSNSRSEMNVSTLELGDSALYLCASSLLQGRTDTQYFGPGTRLTVL.

This clone was observed a handful of times. The chain couples TRBV6-1 to TRBJ2-7, with D maybe TRBD1 (6 bases). The CDR3 runs 15 residues. CDR1 MNHNS and CDR2 SASEGT come from the germline V gene. With 3 bases removed from V and 2 bases from J, the gap between germline ends came to 14 bases. The CDR3 region is CASSDSTGITYEQYF. The CDR3, as DNA: TGTGCCAGCAGTGATTCCACAGGGATTACCTACGAGCAGTACTTC.

The chain recombines TRBV7-2 with TRBJ2-3, with 8 bases identical to TRBD2. This CDR3 has 14 amino acids. Germline V gene lookup returns CDR1 SGHTA and CDR2 FQGNSA. Trimming cost V 3 bases and J 6 bases; bases outside gene matches: 5. CDR3 DNA sequence: TGTGCCAGCAGCTTGGGCGGGGGGCTGGATACGCAGTATTTT. Encoded protein: CASSLGGGLDTQYF. Full variable domain (outside the CDR3, taken from reference TRBV7-2 and TRBJ2-3): GAGVSQSPSNKVTEKGKDVELRCDPISGHTALYWYRQSLGQGLEFLIYFQGNSAPDKSGLPSDRFSAERTGGSVSTLTIQRTQQEDSAVYLCASSLGGGLDTQYFGPGTRLTVL.

The chain is built from TRBV29-1 and TRBJ1-2; weak D call: TRBD1 (6 bases). V dropped 0 bases and J dropped 2 bases, with 19 bases sitting between them. The CDR3 extends over 17 amino acids. Germline loops: CDR1 SQVTM, CDR2 ANQGSEA. The CDR3 spells CSVEDLGRGVSNYGYTF. In nucleotides, the CDR3 is TGCAGCGTTGAAGACCTCGGCAGGGGAGTTTCGAACTATGGCTACACCTTC.

The chain carries TRBV7-3 and TRBJ2-5; TRBD2 might be the D (6 bases). Germline-derived CDR1 and CDR2 are SGHTA and FQGTGA. The V and J ends lost 5 bases and 4 bases respectively, with 11 bases between them. The CDR3 contains 13 residues. CDR3 DNA: TGTGCCAGCAGCAAAAACGGGGGAGAGACCCAGTACTTC. Translation gives CASSKNGGETQYF.

The J gene is TRBJ1-2, the V gene TRBV15; 7 bases map to TRBD1. In germline, CDR1 is LNHNV, CDR2 YYDKDF (reference sequence). After removal of 6 bases from V and 4 bases from J, the junction contained 8 bases not matched to a gene. The CDR3 runs 14 residues. CDR3 residues: CATRVGQEAYGYTF. DNA of the CDR3: TGTGCCACCAGGGTCGGACAGGAAGCCTATGGCTACACCTTC.

This chain uses TRBV4-2 with TRBJ1-4, with D unresolved. The germline V gene has CDR1 LGHNA and CDR2 YNFKEQ. The CDR3 is 14 amino acids. Trimming cost V 0 bases and J 6 bases, with 8 bases left between them. Written as DNA, the CDR3 is TGTGCCAGCAGCCAAGATCGGGTCGATGAAAAACTGTTTTTT. Translating gives CASSQDRVDEKLFF.

The J gene is TRBJ2-7, the V gene TRBV27, with 10 bases aligning to TRBD1. Unmatched junction bases numbered 9, after V lost 4 bases and J lost 9 bases. Germline CDR1 and CDR2: MNHEY and SMNVEV (reference sequence). This CDR3 contains 14 residues. This CDR3 reads CASSSDRGPTGQYF. CDR3 coding DNA: TGTGCCAGCAGTTCAGACAGGGGGCCCACGGGGCAGTACTTC.

The chain uses TRBV7-2 and TRBJ1-2; 7 bases are shared with TRBD1. Germline CDR1 is SGHTA and CDR2 is FQGNSA. J gave up 4 bases and V 5 bases, and 10 bases lay outside the gene matches. There are 15 residues in the CDR3. The CDR3 is CASSPGTALPYGYTF. In DNA form, the CDR3 reads TGTGCCAGCAGCCCCGGGACAGCCTTGCCCTATGGCTACACCTTC.

This clone was counted once. The gene calls are TRBV10-3 and TRBJ2-3; D gene ambiguous. Trimming removed 4 bases at V and 5 bases at J, with 16 bases between. CDR1 is ENHRY, CDR2 SYGVKD, per germline. This CDR3 is built from 15 residues. The CDR3 region is CAISGSNKRGDTQYF. The CDR3 region has the DNA TGTGCCATCAGTGGGTCGAACAAGAGAGGAGATACGCAGTATTTT.

This clone has a count of ten or more. This sequence joins TRBV4-2 and TRBJ1-1; 10 bases are shared with TRBD1. With 4 bases clipped from V and 1 base from J, the junction kept 3 bases outside the gene matches. Germline CDR1 is LGHNA and CDR2 is YNFKEQ. This CDR3 is built from 15 residues. The chain's CDR3 is CASSRGTGENTEAFF. The CDR3 DNA reads as TGTGCCAGCAGCCGAGGGACAGGGGAGAACACTGAAGCTTTCTTT.

The genes are TRBV30 and TRBJ2-1; TRBD2 matches 8 bases. The ends lost 2 bases at V and 6 bases at J; junction bases unmatched: 9. Per the germline V gene, CDR1 is GTSNPN and CDR2 is SVGIG (reference sequence). The CDR3 covers 15 residues. CDR3 DNA: TGTGCCTGGAGTTGGGTAGCGGGGATATTCAATGAGCAGTTCTTC. It yields the protein CAWSWVAGIFNEQFF.

In its sample, this clone was seen once. This sequence joins TRBV2 and TRBJ2-5; 10 bases align to TRBD1. Germline loops: CDR1 SNHLY, CDR2 FYNNEI. The junction had 3 bases not matched to a gene; V was cut back by 3 bases and J by 2 bases. The CDR3 sequence is 15 residues long. CDR3: CASSDGQGGQETQYF. The CDR3 region has the DNA TGTGCCAGCAGTGACGGACAGGGGGGACAAGAGACCCAGTACTTC.

This chain joins TRBV11-2 and TRBJ2-3; the match to TRBD1 covers 11 bases. In germline, CDR1 is SGHAT, CDR2 FQNNGV. V dropped 5 bases and J dropped 2; count of bases not matched to a gene: 6. The CDR3 covers 16 residues. DNA for the CDR3: TGTGCCAGCAGCACCCGGACAGGGGGCTTCACAGATACGCAGTATTTT. Its translation: CASSTRTGGFTDTQYF.

The rearrangement uses TRBV29-1 and TRBJ2-3; 11 bases line up with TRBD2. The V segment lost 1 base and the J segment 2 bases; nucleotides outside the gene matches: 5. The germline V gene encodes CDR1 SQVTM and CDR2 ANQGSEA. The CDR3 totals 16 residues. The CDR3 here is CSVEGASGGPTDTQYF. The CDR3 DNA sequence: TGCAGCGTTGAAGGGGCTAGCGGGGGGCCCACAGATACGCAGTATTTT.

The chain is built from TRBV5-1 and TRBJ2-7; TRBD1 matches at 7 bases. This CDR3 is 15 amino acids long. CDR1 SGHRS and CDR2 YFSETQ come from the germline V gene. The junction had 7 bases not matched to a gene; V was cut back by 4 bases and J by 0 bases. The CDR3 spells CASSPTGLRSYEQYF. The CDR3 nucleotides are TGCGCCAGCAGCCCGACAGGGCTACGCTCCTACGAGCAGTACTTC.

This clone has just a few counts. The chain combines TRBV7-9 with TRBJ2-5, with D tentatively TRBD1 (5 bases). The DNA end is more similar to TRBJ2-7, so the J call may be wrong. The germline CDR1 and CDR2 sequences are SEHNR and FQNEAQ (reference sequence). This CDR3 region has 14 residues. CDR3 region: CASSPSLRVHEQYF. CDR3 sequence (DNA): TGTGCCAGCAGCCCCTCCCTCAGGGTCCACGAGCAGTACTTC.

This chain joins TRBV27 and TRBJ1-5; a weak D match, TRBD1 (5 bases). This CDR3 spans 17 amino acids. V dropped 1 base and J dropped 1 base, with 14 bases sitting between them. Looked up from germline, CDR1 is MNHEY and CDR2 is SMNVEV (reference sequence). Here the CDR3 DNA reads TGTGCCAGCAGTTTATTGCTCTTGGAGGGGAGCAATCAGCCCCAGCATTTT. This encodes CASSLLLLEGSNQPQHF.

This chain joins TRBV5-1 and TRBJ1-2; TRBD1 agrees at 7 bases. V shed 4 bases and J 4 bases; nucleotides not matched to a gene: 4. In germline, CDR1 is SGHRS, CDR2 YFSETQ. The CDR3 totals 13 residues. In DNA form, the CDR3 reads TGCGCCAGCAGCCTGGGACAGAGCTATGGCTACACCTTC. This translates into CASSLGQSYGYTF. Together with reference TRBV5-1 and TRBJ1-2, the CDR3 gives the full variable domain: KAGVTQTPRYLIKTRGQQVTLSCSPISGHRSVSWYQQTPGQGLQFLFEYFSETQRNKGNFPGRFSGRQFSNSRSEMNVSTLELGDSALYLCASSLGQSYGYTFGSGTRLTVV.

The J gene is TRBJ1-1, the V gene TRBV19; TRBD1 is a possible D gene (5 bases). The CDR3 length is 14 residues. The V gene lost 5 bases and the J gene lost 5 bases, with 15 bases spanning the gap. Germline CDR1 is LNHDA and CDR2 is SQIVND (reference sequence). The CDR3 region has the DNA TGTGCCAGTAGTGTAAGAGCCGGGGGTACTGAAGCTTTCTTT. It encodes CASSVRAGGTEAFF.

The chain employs TRBV29-1 and TRBJ1-1; D unclear. The CDR3 loop spans 11 amino acids. With 3 bases removed from V and 7 bases from J, the gap between germline ends came to 9 bases. The V gene's germline CDR1 is SQVTM and CDR2 ANQGSEA. The CDR3: CSVDSADEAFF. The CDR3 nucleotides read TGCAGCGTTGATAGCGCAGATGAAGCTTTCTTT.

This sequence joins TRBV2 and TRBJ1-5; no reliable D call. The V and J ends lost 2 bases and 3 bases respectively, with 8 bases between them. Germline V gene data show CDR1 as SNHLY and CDR2 as FYNNEI. This CDR3 has 14 residues. Here the CDR3 DNA reads TGTGCCAGCAGTGAACCCAGGCTCAATCAGCCCCAGCATTTT. It encodes CASSEPRLNQPQHF.

The V gene is TRBV5-1, the J gene TRBJ1-2; D is unclear. CDR1 SGHRS and CDR2 YFSETQ come from the germline V gene. V lost 0 bases and J lost 6, with 12 bases in between. This CDR3 is 14 amino acids long. The CDR3 nucleotides read TGCGCCAGCAGCTTGGGGGCAGGTCTTAATGGCTACACCTTC. Translating gives CASSLGAGLNGYTF.

The chain joins TRBV5-4 to TRBJ2-1; 12 bases agree with TRBD2. Germline CDR1 SGHNT, CDR2 YYREEE (reference sequence). This CDR3 contains 15 residues. V gave up 4 bases and J gave up 9 bases; unmatched junction bases: 8. CDR3 nucleotides: TGTGCCAGCAGCACCCGGACTAGCGGGGATACTGAGCAGTTCTTC. Protein sequence: CASSTRTSGDTEQFF.

Only a few counts were recorded for this clone. The gene calls are TRBV4-3 and TRBJ2-1; 7 positions agree with TRBD1. The length of the CDR3 is 16 residues. Germline V lookup: CDR1 LGHNA, CDR2 YSLEER. J lost 0 bases, V lost 1 base, and 3 bases had no gene match. CDR3 residues: CASSQGEGASYNEQFF. The CDR3 DNA reads as TGCGCCAGCAGCCAAGGAGAGGGGGCCTCCTACAATGAGCAGTTCTTC.

The chain links TRBV2 to TRBJ1-5; D is undetermined. Germline lookup yields CDR1 SNHLY and CDR2 FYNNEI. V gave up 2 bases and J gave up 6 bases, with 14 bases separating them. The CDR3 spans 15 residues. The CDR3 reads CASSEQASRGQPQHF. The CDR3 bases are TGTGCCAGCAGTGAACAGGCCTCCCGGGGTCAGCCCCAGCATTTT.

V gene TRBV5-1 combines with J gene TRBJ1-2, with TRBD1 matching over 7 bases. The CDR3 is 13 amino acids. Germline CDR1 reads SGHRS; CDR2 reads YFSETQ. Germline trimming cut 4 bases from V and 3 bases from J; bases unmatched to any gene: 3. As DNA, the CDR3 is TGCGCCAGCAGCGACACAGGGGACTATGGCTACACCTTC. Its translation: CASSDTGDYGYTF.

This chain uses TRBV10-3 with TRBJ2-7; TRBD1 might be the D (6 bases). The germline CDR1 and CDR2 sequences are ENHRY and SYGVKD. Trimming stripped 0 bases from V and 7 bases from J, with 10 bases between. The CDR3 totals 13 residues. CDR3 amino acids: CAISESDSREQYF. The CDR3 nucleotides read TGTGCCATCAGTGAGTCGGACAGCCGGGAGCAGTACTTC.